The rows below give T cell receptor beta chains drawn from one sample of a study of cytomegalovirus exposure and HLA in healthy donors. Generated by immunoSEQ multiplex PCR, the TCRdb table keeps only in-frame clones and is missing some. This table has approximately 190,000 clones, 84% appearing once. Sequenced input: PBMCs. The receptor source for this set is a woman between 50 and 59 years old in good health and CMV-seropositive. Both conserved end residues are part of each CDR3. D genes are given only for firm matches. The size entry is marked missing in some rows and otherwise reads once, few, many or a size class.

D: TRBD1
size: NA
V: TRBV5-1
J: TRBJ2-7
CDR3: CASSLDTGGGQYF
DNA: TGCGCCAGCAGCCTAGACACAGGGGGAGGGCAGTACTTC

D: TRBD1
size: NA
V: TRBV29-1
J: TRBJ1-1
CDR3: CSGRDRSNTEAFF
DNA: TGCAGCGGGAGGGACAGGTCGAACACTGAAGCTTTCTTT

D: NA
size: NA
V: TRBV2
J: TRBJ2-7
CDR3: CASIASAATPHYEQYF
DNA: TGTGCCAGCATCGCGTCGGCTGCGACTCCCCACTACGAGCAGTACTTC

D: NA
size: NA
V: TRBV7-9
J: TRBJ1-5
CDR3: CASSLGSDQPQHF
DNA: TGTGCCAGCAGCTTAGGGTCAGATCAGCCCCAGCATTTT

D: TRBD1
size: NA
V: TRBV6-6
J: TRBJ1-5
CDR3: CASSYTQGQTNQPQHF
DNA: TGTGCCAGCAGTTACACCCAGGGACAGACCAATCAGCCCCAGCATTTT

D: TRBD2
size: NA
V: TRBV7-2
J: TRBJ2-5
CDR3: CASSLGWGGGYQETQYF
DNA: TGTGCCAGCAGCTTAGGGTGGGGCGGGGGGTACCAAGAGACCCAGTACTTC

D: TRBD2
size: NA
V: TRBV5-1
J: TRBJ2-5
CDR3: CASSLGTSREETQYF
DNA: TGCGCCAGCAGCTTGGGGACTAGCAGAGAAGAGACCCAGTACTTC

D: NA
size: NA
V: TRBV2
J: TRBJ2-7
CDR3: CASLISYEQYF
DNA: TGTGCCAGCTTAATCTCCTACGAGCAGTACTTC

D: TRBD1
size: NA
V: TRBV7-2
J: TRBJ1-2
CDR3: CASSLANTGGHGYTF
DNA: TGTGCCAGCAGCTTAGCTAACACAGGGGGTCATGGCTACACCTTC

D: TRBD1
size: NA
V: TRBV6-1
J: TRBJ2-5
CDR3: CASTKDRGPETQYF
DNA: TGTGCCAGTACTAAAGACAGGGGGCCCGAGACCCAGTACTTC

D: NA
size: NA
V: TRBV6-6
J: TRBJ2-2
CDR3: CASSPRWRFYGELFF
DNA: TGTGCCAGCAGCCCCAGGTGGCGATTCTACGGGGAGCTGTTTTTT

D: TRBD1
size: NA
V: TRBV7-9
J: TRBJ1-4
CDR3: CASSLPRTGGSEKLFF
DNA: TGTGCCAGCAGCTTGCCCCGGACAGGGGGAAGTGAAAAACTGTTTTTT

D: TRBD1
size: once
V: TRBV18
J: TRBJ2-7
CDR3: CASSHGQGASYEQYF
DNA: TGTGCCAGCTCACACGGACAGGGGGCCTCCTACGAGCAGTACTTC

D: TRBD2
size: NA
V: TRBV6-5
J: TRBJ2-3
CDR3: CASSYYGGGTDTQYF
DNA: TGTGCCAGCAGTTACTACGGCGGGGGGACAGATACGCAGTATTTT

D: TRBD1
size: NA
V: TRBV28
J: TRBJ1-4
CDR3: CASSLEGQALNEKLFF
DNA: TGTGCCAGCAGTTTAGAGGGACAGGCACTCAATGAAAAACTGTTTTTT

D: NA
size: NA
V: TRBV19
J: TRBJ1-6
CDR3: CASSITGIGSPLHF
DNA: TGTGCCAGTAGTATTACAGGGATCGGCTCACCCCTCCACTTT

D: NA
size: NA
V: TRBV19
J: TRBJ2-5
CDR3: CASSIGIQETQYF
DNA: TGTGCCAGTAGTATCGGGATCCAAGAGACCCAGTACTTC

D: TRBD1
size: NA
V: TRBV28
J: TRBJ1-2
CDR3: CASRWGQGGSGGYTF
DNA: TGTGCCAGCAGGTGGGGACAGGGCGGTTCCGGTGGCTACACCTTC

D: NA
size: NA
V: TRBV7-3
J: TRBJ2-7
CDR3: CASSLNLGGRLEQYF
DNA: TGTGCCAGCAGCTTAAATTTAGGCGGGCGGCTCGAGCAGTACTTC

D: TRBD1
size: NA
V: TRBV6-5
J: TRBJ2-5
CDR3: CASTGDRGLETQYF
DNA: TGTGCCAGCACGGGGGACAGGGGTTTGGAGACCCAGTACTTC

D: TRBD2
size: NA
V: TRBV11-2
J: TRBJ2-2
CDR3: CASSRISGGANTGELFF
DNA: TGTGCCAGCAGCCGGATCAGCGGGGGGGCCAACACCGGGGAGCTGTTTTTT

D: TRBD1
size: NA
V: TRBV12-5
J: TRBJ1-2
CDR3: CASGLGTGEGYTF
DNA: TGTGCTAGTGGTCTTGGGACAGGGGAAGGCTACACCTTC

D: TRBD1
size: NA
V: TRBV2
J: TRBJ1-1
CDR3: CASTTGGTEAFF
DNA: TGTGCCAGCACAACAGGGGGCACTGAAGCTTTCTTT

D: NA
size: NA
V: TRBV5-1
J: TRBJ2-7
CDR3: CASSLRASFDEQYF
DNA: TGCGCCAGCAGCTTGCGGGCTAGCTTCGACGAGCAGTACTTC

D: TRBD1
size: few
V: TRBV5-1
J: TRBJ1-5
CDR3: CASSLDTGGSQPQHF
DNA: TGCGCCAGCAGCTTGGATACAGGGGGAAGTCAGCCCCAGCATTTT

D: NA
size: NA
V: TRBV11-2
J: TRBJ1-2
CDR3: CASSLGSLGDKGYTF
DNA: TGTGCCAGCAGCTTAGGTTCTTTGGGGGACAAGGGCTACACCTTC

D: NA
size: NA
V: TRBV30
J: TRBJ2-3
CDR3: CAWSPRGRADTQYF
DNA: TGTGCCTGGAGTCCCCGCGGGCGGGCAGATACGCAGTATTTT

D: NA
size: NA
V: TRBV25-1
J: TRBJ1-2
CDR3: CASSESYRAYGYTF
DNA: TGTGCCAGCAGTGAATCGTACAGGGCCTATGGCTACACCTTC

D: NA
size: NA
V: TRBV14
J: TRBJ2-1
CDR3: CASSQLMREQFF
DNA: TGTGCCAGCAGCCAACTGATGCGCGAGCAGTTCTTC

D: TRBD2
size: NA
V: TRBV9
J: TRBJ2-3
CDR3: CASSSLAGVTDTQYF
DNA: TGTGCCAGCAGCTCCCTAGCGGGGGTTACAGATACGCAGTATTTT

D: TRBD1
size: NA
V: TRBV7-8
J: TRBJ1-1
CDR3: CASRGQGNANTEAFF
DNA: TGTGCCAGCAGGGGACAGGGCAATGCTAACACTGAAGCTTTCTTT